This T cell receptor beta chain was found in a study of cytotoxic CD8 clonotypes in ibrutinib-treated CLL. Study in general: IGHV unmutated under 18; relapsed/refractory some ten; treatment-naive approximately 16. Findings and limits, study-wide: Starting clonality was above that of age-matched healthy donors and tracked circulating CD8+ T-cell counts.

Details on this clone: As yet, its antigen is unknown.

This CDR3 has 13 amino acids. The V end lost 5 bases, the J end lost 13 bases, and 21 bases lay between the germline ends. Germline assignment: CDR1 LGHNT and CDR2 FRNRAP. Profiled with immunoSEQ multiplex PCR; TCRdb holds only in-frame clones, not every one. Of approximately 35,000 clones in the sample, 60% to 80% are singletons; the top ten hold 16%. This chain connects TRBV12-5 to TRBJ2-7; the D gene is possibly TRBD2 (6 bases). The sequencing used PBMCs, collected at disease progression, from a patient treated with ibrutinib. This clonotype originated in a human donor with chronic lymphocytic leukemia. The CDR3 bases are TGTGCTAGTGGTACCGGGAGTCCTACGAAAAACTACTTC. Protein product: CASGTGSPTKNYF.